This T cell receptor (beta chain) was profiled in a study of vaccination effects on CD4 cells after COVID-19. Looking at the study overall: Antigen-specific CD4+ T cell clonotypes were called by their expansion after viral peptide-pool culture in ViraFEST.

The CDR3 covers 18 residues. Looked up from germline, CDR1 is KGHDR and CDR2 is SFDVKD. The V end lost 5 bases, the J end lost 0 bases, and 21 bases lay between the germline ends. Once cultured for around 11 days, the cells underwent separation to obtain CD4+ T cells. Some clones are missing from TCRdb's copy, which holds only in-frame ones; the method was immunoSEQ multiplex PCR. This sample has around 50,000 clones, with roughly 76% found just once. On this clone: The antigen is undetermined.

The study's findings and limits: Pronounced clonal contraction occurred in clones induced by infection and by vaccine late after vaccination.

The gene calls are TRBV24-1 and TRBJ1-1; D gene unclear. This TCR came from a human donor who had a prior SARS-CoV-2 infection. The sample here was CD4+ T cells from PBMCs cultured without peptide, taken before COVID-19 vaccination. For the CDR3, the DNA is TGTGCCACCAGTGCTCTTTTTTCTCCCGGGCCGTTGAACACTGAAGCTTTCTTT. It yields the protein CATSALFSPGPLNTEAFF.